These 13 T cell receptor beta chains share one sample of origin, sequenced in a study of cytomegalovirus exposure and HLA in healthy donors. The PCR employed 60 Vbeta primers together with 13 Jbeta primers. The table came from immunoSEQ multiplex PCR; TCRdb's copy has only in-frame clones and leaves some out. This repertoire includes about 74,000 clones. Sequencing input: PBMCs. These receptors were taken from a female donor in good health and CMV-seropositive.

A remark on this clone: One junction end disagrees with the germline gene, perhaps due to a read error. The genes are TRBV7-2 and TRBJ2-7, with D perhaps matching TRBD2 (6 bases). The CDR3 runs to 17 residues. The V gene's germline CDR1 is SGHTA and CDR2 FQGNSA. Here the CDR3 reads CAGSPGTAGRPAYEQYF. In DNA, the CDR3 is TGTGCCGGCAGCCCTGGGACGGCGGGACGACCCGCCTACGAGCAGTACTTC.

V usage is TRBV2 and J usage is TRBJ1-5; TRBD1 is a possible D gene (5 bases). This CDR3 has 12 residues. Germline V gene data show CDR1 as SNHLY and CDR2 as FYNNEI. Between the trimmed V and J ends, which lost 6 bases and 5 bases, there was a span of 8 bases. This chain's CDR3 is CASRKGDQPQHF. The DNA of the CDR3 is TGTGCCAGCAGGAAAGGGGATCAGCCCCAGCATTTT.

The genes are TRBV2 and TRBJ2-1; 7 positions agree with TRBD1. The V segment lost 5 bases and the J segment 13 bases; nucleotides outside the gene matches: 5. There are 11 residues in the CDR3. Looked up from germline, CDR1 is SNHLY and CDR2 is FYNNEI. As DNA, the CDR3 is TGTGCCAGCAGTCGACAGGGCGAACAGTTCTTC. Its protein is CASSRQGEQFF.

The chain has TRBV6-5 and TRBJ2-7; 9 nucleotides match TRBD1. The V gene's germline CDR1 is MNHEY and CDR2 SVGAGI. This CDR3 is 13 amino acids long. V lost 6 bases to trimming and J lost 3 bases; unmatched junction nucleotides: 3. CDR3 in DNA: TGTGCCAGCAGCCGGGACAGGGACTACGAGCAGTACTTC. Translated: CASSRDRDYEQYF.

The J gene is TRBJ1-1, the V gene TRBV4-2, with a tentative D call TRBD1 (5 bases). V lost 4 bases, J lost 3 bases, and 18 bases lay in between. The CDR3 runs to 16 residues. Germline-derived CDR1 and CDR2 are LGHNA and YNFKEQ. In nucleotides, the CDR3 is TGTGCCAGCAGCCCTCCCGGGACTCTCGCGGACACTGAAGCTTTCTTT. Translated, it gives CASSPPGTLADTEAFF.

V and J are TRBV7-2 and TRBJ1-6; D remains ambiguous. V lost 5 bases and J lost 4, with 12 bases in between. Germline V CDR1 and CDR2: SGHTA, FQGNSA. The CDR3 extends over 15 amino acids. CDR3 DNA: TGTGCCAGCAGCGATAAACAGAGTTATAATTCACCCCTCCACTTT. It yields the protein CASSDKQSYNSPLHF.

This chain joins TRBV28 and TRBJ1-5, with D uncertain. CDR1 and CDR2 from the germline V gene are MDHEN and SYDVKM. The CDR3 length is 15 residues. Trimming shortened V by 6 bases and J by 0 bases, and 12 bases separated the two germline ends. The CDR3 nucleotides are TGTGCCAGCAGACCACATGGAGATAGCAATCAGCCCCAGCATTTT. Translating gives CASRPHGDSNQPQHF.

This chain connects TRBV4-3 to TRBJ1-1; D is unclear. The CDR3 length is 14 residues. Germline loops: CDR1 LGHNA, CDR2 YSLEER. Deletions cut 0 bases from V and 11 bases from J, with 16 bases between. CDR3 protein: CASSQEAGSREAFF. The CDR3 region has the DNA TGCGCCAGCAGCCAAGAGGCGGGCTCCCGGGAGGCTTTCTTT.

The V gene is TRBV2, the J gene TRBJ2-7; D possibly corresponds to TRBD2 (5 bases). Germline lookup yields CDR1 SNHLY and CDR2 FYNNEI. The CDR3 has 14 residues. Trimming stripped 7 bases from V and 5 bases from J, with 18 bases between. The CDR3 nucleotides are TGTGCCAGCATCGAGGGAGAGGCGCCGGACGAGCAGTACTTC. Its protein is CASIEGEAPDEQYF.

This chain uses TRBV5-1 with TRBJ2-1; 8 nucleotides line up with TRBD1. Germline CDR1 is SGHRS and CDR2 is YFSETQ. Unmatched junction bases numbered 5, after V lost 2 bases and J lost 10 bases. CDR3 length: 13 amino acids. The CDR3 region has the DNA TGCGCCAGCAGCTTTGGACAGGGCGGGGAGCAGTTCTTC. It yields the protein CASSFGQGGEQFF.

The CDR3 sequence: CASSENINTEAFF. The CDR3 DNA is TGTGCCAGCAGTGAAAACATTAACACTGAAGCTTTCTTT. This chain links TRBV2 with TRBJ1-1; D gene uncertain. The CDR3 has 13 amino acids. Germline V gives CDR1 SNHLY, CDR2 FYNNEI. V lost 2 bases and J 2 bases, leaving 6 bases between the germline ends.

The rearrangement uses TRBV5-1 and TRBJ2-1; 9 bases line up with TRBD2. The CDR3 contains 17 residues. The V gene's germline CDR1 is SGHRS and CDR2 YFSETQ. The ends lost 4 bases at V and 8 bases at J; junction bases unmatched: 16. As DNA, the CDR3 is TGCGCCAGCAGCATTCCCCCCTGGCGGGGGGGATGGGATGAGCAGTTCTTC. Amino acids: CASSIPPWRGGWDEQFF.

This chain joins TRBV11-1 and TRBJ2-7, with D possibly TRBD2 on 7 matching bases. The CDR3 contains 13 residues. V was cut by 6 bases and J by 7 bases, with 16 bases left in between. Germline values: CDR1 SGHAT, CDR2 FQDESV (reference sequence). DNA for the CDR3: TGTGCCAGCAGACGAAACGGGGGGCGGGAGCAGTACTTC. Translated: CASRRNGGREQYF.